Each of the 7 T cell receptor beta chains below was sequenced from the same sample in a study of CD8+ T cells in alopecia areata. Treatment: oral pan-JAK inhibitor, 5-10 mg twice daily. RNA extraction and reverse transcription yielded cDNA as sequencing template. The method was immunoSEQ multiplex PCR; TCRdb's version includes in-frame clones alone and lacks a portion of them. In the table there are a few hundred thousand clones, 60% of which are singletons. The source was CD4+ T cells sorted from blood, collected between weeks 51 and 54, from a patient treated with tofacitinib. These receptors came from a human donor with alopecia areata.

V and J are TRBV25-1 and TRBJ1-6; no reliable D call. Trimming took off 0 bases at V and 9 bases at J, with 6 bases between the two ends. The CDR3 has 13 residues. Germline values: CDR1 MGHDK, CDR2 SYGVNS. CDR3 sequence: CASSEYDTSPLHF. CDR3 DNA sequence: TGTGCCAGCAGTGAATACGACACTTCACCCCTCCACTTT.

There are a few counts of this clone. The gene calls are TRBV6-5 and TRBJ2-6; D not resolved. This CDR3 region has 15 residues. The germline V gene has CDR1 MNHEY and CDR2 SVGAGI. The germline V and J ends were trimmed by 4 bases and 2 bases, with 9 bases remaining between them. This CDR3 is CASSFTPPGANVLTF. CDR3 nucleotides: TGTGCCAGCAGTTTTACCCCTCCTGGGGCCAACGTCCTGACTTTC.

This clone was seen a handful of times. This chain uses TRBV10-3 with TRBJ1-6; no clear D. The CDR3 covers 13 residues. CDR1 and CDR2 (germline): ENHRY, SYGVKD. V lost 2 bases to trimming and J lost 8 bases, with 7 bases between them. The DNA for the CDR3 is TGTGCCATCAGTGAGCTATCCGATTCACCCCTCCACTTT. Translated, it gives CAISELSDSPLHF.

This rearrangement joins TRBV6-6 to TRBJ2-1, with D uncertain. CDR1 is MNHNY, CDR2 SVGAGI, per germline (reference sequence). CDR3 size: 12 residues. V lost 6 bases and J 5 bases, leaving 8 bases between the germline ends. This CDR3 is CASSPGDNEQFF. CDR3 in DNA: TGTGCCAGCAGCCCCGGCGACAATGAGCAGTTCTTC.

This chain uses TRBV4-2 with TRBJ1-1, with D unclear. Per the germline V gene, CDR1 is LGHNA and CDR2 is YNFKEQ. The CDR3 loop spans 13 amino acids. Trimming took off 1 base at V and 5 bases at J, with 8 bases between the two ends. The CDR3 region is CASSQGAGTEAFF. CDR3 in DNA: TGTGCCAGCAGCCAAGGCGCGGGAACTGAAGCTTTCTTT.

In regard to this clone: Within the sample, other DNA sequences also encode this same CDR3. This sequence joins TRBV30 and TRBJ1-3; D ambiguous. Germline lookup yields CDR1 GTSNPN and CDR2 SVGIG (reference sequence). The CDR3 contains 13 residues. Trimming stripped 0 bases from V and 4 bases from J, with 7 bases between. The CDR3 DNA sequence: TGTGCCTGGAGTGTACTATCCGGAAACACCATATATTTT. Protein: CAWSVLSGNTIYF.

The V and J genes are TRBV5-4 and TRBJ1-2; TRBD1 matches 11 bases. Germline V gene lookup returns CDR1 SGHNT and CDR2 YYREEE (reference sequence). The CDR3 loop spans 16 amino acids. Trimming at V came to 5 bases and at J to 6 bases, leaving 12 bases not matched to a gene. The CDR3, as DNA: TGTGCCAGCAGTGCCCCCAACCGGGACAGGGGGGATGGCTACACCTTC. Its protein product is CASSAPNRDRGDGYTF.